A single sample is the source of the 24 T cell receptor beta chains below, sequenced in a study of T-cell memory formation after mild COVID-19. TCRdb redid the calling of the 5' RACE reads with MiXCR, one entry per CDR3 protein. The table records fewer than 350,000 distinct CDR3 sequences, roughly 18% of them present only once. The sequencing input was PBMCs or a T cell subset sorted from them (not recorded which). All receptors derive from a man aged 18-30 years who had mild COVID-19 (a few samples of this study predate the infection). Cell type and time point are not known.

Ten or more counts support this clonotype. CDR3 region: CASSLDRSYEQYV. The CDR3 DNA reads TGTGCCAGCAGCTTGGATAGGTCCTACGAGCAGTACGTC. The V and J genes are TRBV5-6 and TRBJ2-7; D gene uncertain. Trimming pared 0 bases from V and 1 base from J, leaving 5 bases between. Germline assignment: CDR1 SGHDT and CDR2 YYEEEE. This CDR3 spans 13 amino acids.

This clonotype was counted between two and nine times. V and J are TRBV20-1 and TRBJ1-5, with D unresolved. V was clipped by 6 bases and J by 4 bases, with 10 bases between them. The CDR3 runs 12 residues. CDR1 is DFQATT, CDR2 SNEGSKA, per germline (reference sequence). As DNA, the CDR3 is TGCAGTGCGGAGGACGGGAATCAGCCCCAGCATTTT. Protein product: CSAEDGNQPQHF.

The chain combines TRBV19 with TRBJ1-5; D not certain. The V end lost 3 bases, the J end lost 2 bases, and 11 bases lay between the germline ends. Germline-derived CDR1 and CDR2 are LNHDA and SQIVND (reference sequence). The CDR3 extends over 15 amino acids. The CDR3 here is CASSITADGNQPQHF. CDR3 in DNA: TGTGCCAGTAGTATCACGGCAGACGGCAATCAGCCCCAGCATTTT.

This clonotype turned up a few times. The rearrangement joins TRBV15 to TRBJ1-4, with 9 bases matching TRBD1. J was trimmed by 5 bases and V by 1 base; bases with no gene match: 8. The CDR3 totals 17 residues. Germline-derived CDR1 and CDR2 are LNHNV and YYDKDF (reference sequence). DNA of the CDR3: TGTGCCACCAGCAGAGGGGCCCCCGGGACAGGGAATGAAAAACTGTTTTTT. It encodes CATSRGAPGTGNEKLFF.

For the CDR3, the DNA is TGTGCCAGCAGCTTATTTACAGGGTACGAGCAGTACGTC. This sequence encodes CASSLFTGYEQYV. The chain couples TRBV11-1 to TRBJ2-7, with a weak D call TRBD1 (6 bases). The CDR3 has 13 amino acids. V lost 2 bases, J lost 4 bases, and 9 bases lay in between. Germline lookup yields CDR1 SGHAT and CDR2 FQDESV (reference sequence).

The CDR3 bases are TGTGCCAGCAGCCAAGGAGGACAGGGGGCCTACAATGAGCAGTTCTTC. Amino acids: CASSQGGQGAYNEQFF. V and J are TRBV4-2 and TRBJ2-1; TRBD1 aligns across 10 bases. CDR3 length equals 16 residues. The ends lost 1 base at V and 2 bases at J; junction bases unmatched: 2. CDR1 is LGHNA, CDR2 YNFKEQ, per germline.

This clonotype has just a few counts. The chain is built from TRBV2 and TRBJ2-5; D perhaps matches TRBD2 (6 bases). There are 12 residues in the CDR3. The V gene's germline CDR1 is SNHLY and CDR2 FYNNEI. The V gene lost 8 bases and the J gene lost 3 bases, with 10 bases spanning the gap. DNA for the CDR3: TGTGCCAGCGCGCGGGACGAAGAGACCCAGTACTTC. Encoded protein: CASARDEETQYF.

The chain uses TRBV6-2 or TRBV6-3 and TRBJ2-2, with TRBD2 matching over 10 bases. Germline V CDR1 and CDR2: MNHEY, SVGEGT. V was clipped by 5 bases and J by 4 bases; unmatched bases: 4. This CDR3 region has 15 residues. This chain's CDR3 is CASSLLAGITGELFF. The CDR3 bases are TGTGCCAGCAGTCTACTAGCGGGGATCACCGGGGAGCTGTTTTTT.

This chain uses TRBV12-3 or TRBV12-4 with TRBJ2-1; 8 bases are a match to TRBD2. The CDR3 is 16 residues long. V shed 4 bases, J shed 9 bases, and the junction held 14 bases outside the gene matches. As DNA, the CDR3 is TGTGCCAGCAGTTCCGGGGGGGTAGGAGGGATGGCTGAGCAGTTCTTC. It is translated as CASSSGGVGGMAEQFF.

This clonotype showed up just a few times. The rearrangement links TRBV4-2 to TRBJ2-7; TRBD2 agrees at 14 bases. Trimming took 4 bases from V and 2 from J; bases not matched to a gene: 4. Germline V gene sequence: CDR1 LGHNA, CDR2 YNFKEQ. This CDR3 contains 16 residues. CDR3 nucleotides: TGTGCCAGCAGCCCGACTAGCGGGGGGGTAACCTACGAGCAGTACTTC. Encoded protein: CASSPTSGGVTYEQYF.

The V call is TRBV2, the J call TRBJ2-3; perhaps TRBD2 as D (7 bases). Germline V gene data show CDR1 as SNHLY and CDR2 as FYNNEI. V was trimmed by 8 bases and J by 1 base, leaving 16 bases between them. The CDR3 totals 15 residues. CDR3: CASGVQGGGTDTQYF. The CDR3 DNA is TGTGCCAGCGGGGTACAGGGAGGGGGCACAGATACGCAGTATTTT.

This clonotype has a handful of counts. The J gene is TRBJ2-7, the V gene TRBV6-5; TRBD2 is a possible D gene (5 bases). Germline V gene lookup returns CDR1 MNHEY and CDR2 SVGAGI. The V end lost 4 bases, the J end lost 0 bases, and 16 bases lay between the germline ends. This CDR3 is built from 16 residues. The CDR3 is CASSSNAFSGSYEQYF. Here the CDR3 DNA reads TGTGCCAGCAGTTCCAACGCGTTCAGCGGCTCCTACGAGCAGTACTTC.

This clonotype was found a few times. The chain links TRBV29-1 to TRBJ1-3; 7 bases match TRBD1. The CDR3 is 16 residues long. The trim removed 6 bases at V and 0 bases at J, leaving 11 bases unmatched. The germline V gene encodes CDR1 SQVTM and CDR2 ANQGSEA. The CDR3 DNA is TGCAGCGTCACCATCCCCGGACAGGACTCTGGAAACACCATATATTTT. It is translated as CSVTIPGQDSGNTIYF.

The chain recombines TRBV24-1 with TRBJ2-5; either TRBD1 or TRBD2 may fit D (5 bases each). Germline lookup yields CDR1 KGHDR and CDR2 SFDVKD. CDR3 length equals 14 residues. Trimming removed 4 bases at V and 4 bases at J, with 12 bases between. CDR3 sequence: CATSDQGEGETQYF. The CDR3 nucleotides are TGTGCCACCAGTGACCAGGGAGAGGGAGAGACCCAGTACTTC.

Many counts were recorded for this clonotype. J is TRBJ1-1 and V is TRBV12-3 or TRBV12-4, with TRBD1 matching 8 bases. V lost 6 bases, J lost 3 bases, and 9 bases stayed unmatched. This CDR3 is built from 15 residues. The CDR3 region has the DNA TGTGCCAGCAGACCCGGACAGGGCTGGGACACTGAAGCTTTCTTT. Its translation is CASRPGQGWDTEAFF.

The J gene is TRBJ2-3, the V gene TRBV4-1; 7 nucleotides align to TRBD1. The CDR3 runs 15 residues. Germline V gives CDR1 MGHRA, CDR2 YSYEKL. With V trimmed by 4 bases and J by 0 bases, 4 bases remained unmatched. The CDR3 reads CASSRPGQSTDTQYF. CDR3 in DNA: TGCGCCAGCAGCCGACCGGGACAGAGCACAGATACGCAGTATTTT.

This clonotype has only a few counts. J is TRBJ2-3 and V is TRBV20-1; D is possibly TRBD2 (6 bases). Trimming stripped 6 bases from V and 2 bases from J, with 18 bases between. Germline-derived CDR1 and CDR2 are DFQATT and SNEGSKA (reference sequence). The CDR3 consists of 15 residues. The CDR3 reads CSAPPNGGNTDTQYF. CDR3 DNA sequence: TGCAGTGCCCCCCCCAATGGGGGGAACACAGATACGCAGTATTTT.

The chain has TRBV5-1 and TRBJ2-7; 7 bases are shared with TRBD2. Germline CDR1 SGHRS, CDR2 YFSETQ. The ends lost 5 bases at V and 1 base at J; junction bases unmatched: 12. The CDR3 totals 16 residues. CDR3 loop: CASSSPGGTLSYEQYV. For the CDR3, the DNA is TGCGCCAGCAGTTCCCCGGGGGGTACCTTATCCTACGAGCAGTACGTC.

This clonotype was seen a few times. This sequence joins TRBV6-2 or TRBV6-3 and TRBJ2-3, with TRBD1 as a possible D gene (5 bases). This CDR3 has 12 amino acids. CDR1 is MNHEY, CDR2 SVGEGT, per germline. V was shortened by 5 bases and J by 5 bases, with 8 bases between the two germline ends. In DNA, the CDR3 is TGTGCCAGCAGTCCGACAGAAGATACGCAGTATTTT. It codes for CASSPTEDTQYF.

The chain is built from TRBV5-4 and TRBJ2-3; 7 nucleotides match TRBD2. CDR1 and CDR2 from the germline V gene are SGHNT and YYREEE (reference sequence). This CDR3 is 14 amino acids long. Germline trimming cut 3 bases from V and 2 bases from J; bases unmatched to any gene: 3. CDR3 nucleotide sequence: TGTGCCAGCAGCTCCCGGGACTACACAGATACGCAGTATTTT. Its protein is CASSSRDYTDTQYF.

This clonotype appeared a few times. V usage is TRBV20-1 and J usage is TRBJ1-1, with D possibly matching TRBD1 (5 bases). From germline, CDR1 is DFQATT and CDR2 SNEGSKA (reference sequence). The CDR3 is 13 amino acids. V dropped 6 bases and J dropped 0 bases, with 11 bases sitting between them. DNA of the CDR3: TGCAGTGCAAACCGGGACTTGAACACTGAAGCTTTCTTT. This encodes CSANRDLNTEAFF.

This clonotype has just a few counts. The CDR3 protein is CASSLAHTKGAGGYEQYV. In DNA form, the CDR3 reads TGTGCCAGCAGCTTAGCGCATACAAAAGGAGCGGGGGGCTACGAGCAGTACGTC. The chain employs TRBV7-6 and TRBJ2-7; the match to TRBD2 covers 9 bases. The CDR3 covers 18 residues. Per germline, CDR1 SGHVS and CDR2 FNYEAQ. V lost 0 bases and J lost 3; bases outside the gene matches: 12.

This clonotype came up a few times. The rearrangement uses TRBV5-1 and TRBJ2-7; 14 bases match TRBD2. J lost 2 bases, V lost 4 bases, and 2 bases had no gene match. Germline values: CDR1 SGHRS, CDR2 YFSETQ. The CDR3 extends over 15 amino acids. In nucleotides, the CDR3 is TGCGCCAGCAGCCCGGGACTAGCGGGGGCCTACGAGCAGTACGTC. The encoded protein is CASSPGLAGAYEQYV.

This clonotype was seen a handful of times. J is TRBJ1-2 and V is TRBV28; D is uncertain. Germline V lookup: CDR1 MDHEN, CDR2 SYDVKM. Trimming cost V 7 bases and J 7 bases, with 16 bases left between them. The CDR3 length is 13 residues. DNA of the CDR3: TGTGCCAGCATTAAGGCCTCCTACGGTGGCTACACCTTC. Translating gives CASIKASYGGYTF.